This T cell receptor beta chain was recorded in a study of memory CD4+ T cells and cytomegalovirus serostatus. At the level of the study: Donors were healthy Belgian adults, several CMV seropositive and some 24 seronegative. Whole-study results and caveats: Median bootstrapped AUC for CMV status was about 0.94 originally, 0.9 to 0.93 US-trained. CD4+ memory repertoires contained about two fifths of the roughly 160 reported CMV TCRbeta sequences.

The sort gate was single viable CD3+CD4+CD8-CD45RO+ cells for memory CD4+ T cells. Donors' CMV status reflects serum IgG against pp150, pp28, p38, p52. About this clone: Its cognate antigen is unknown.

Generated by immunoSEQ multiplex PCR, the TCRdb table keeps only in-frame clones and is missing some. Among 50,000 to 65,000 clones, about 86% were seen once, and the ten largest hold 2%. This CDR3 is built from 14 residues. Trimming stripped 10 bases from V and 0 bases from J, with 15 bases between. Germline V gene lookup returns CDR1 LNHDA and CDR2 SQIVND (reference sequence). The chain couples TRBV19 to TRBJ1-1; tentative D call: TRBD1 (5 bases). Input material: memory CD4+ T cells from blood. The clonotype comes from an adult in good health and CMV-seropositive. CDR3 DNA: TGTGCCACCTCTCGCGGGGGTTTGAACACTGAAGCTTTCTTT. Its protein is CATSRGGLNTEAFF.